Listed here are 5 T cell receptor beta chains from one sample, sequenced in a study of cytomegalovirus exposure and HLA in healthy donors. The repertoire was sequenced with immunoSEQ multiplex PCR; TCRdb's copy has only in-frame clones and lacks some. The sample lists roughly 150,000 clones; approximately 90% were seen once. Sequenced: PBMCs. These receptors all come from a man aged 18 to 29 in good health and CMV-seronegative.

The chain uses TRBV30 and TRBJ1-1; D is ambiguous. Trimming cost V 2 bases and J 11 bases, with 12 bases left between them. Germline CDR1 and CDR2: GTSNPN and SVGIG (reference sequence). This CDR3 has 11 amino acids. In nucleotides, the CDR3 is TGTGCCTGGAGTTTCCGTGAGTCGGCTTTCTTT. Protein product: CAWSFRESAFF. The whole variable domain, filled in from reference TRBV30 and TRBJ1-1, reads SQTIHQWPATLVQPVGSPLSLECTVEGTSNPNLYWYRQAAGRGLQLLFYSVGIGQISSEVPQNLSASRPQDRQFILSSKKLLLSDSGFYLCAWSFRESAFFGQGTRLTVV.

This clone was recorded only once. V and J are TRBV7-2 and TRBJ2-5, with TRBD1 matching over 7 bases. Germline V gene sequence: CDR1 SGHTA, CDR2 FQGNSA. J was trimmed by 1 base and V by 3 bases; bases with no gene match: 5. This CDR3 region has 15 residues. DNA of the CDR3: TGTGCCAGCAGCTTCGGCAGGGGGTTCCAAGAGACCCAGTACTTC. It codes for CASSFGRGFQETQYF.

This chain links TRBV9 with TRBJ2-3; 10 bases align to TRBD2. CDR3 size: 18 residues. Germline-derived CDR1 and CDR2 are SGDLS and YYNGEE. Trimming cost V 3 bases and J 0 bases; bases outside gene matches: 10. CDR3 in DNA: TGTGCCAGCAGCGCCCCGCGGATGACTAGCGGGAGCACAGATACGCAGTATTTT. Protein product: CASSAPRMTSGSTDTQYF.

This chain connects TRBV7-9 to TRBJ1-4; TRBD1 agrees at 8 bases. CDR1 and CDR2 (germline): SEHNR, FQNEAQ (reference sequence). The CDR3 runs to 14 residues. The J segment lost 6 bases and the V segment lost 7 bases, leaving 7 bases of the junction unmatched. The CDR3 here is CASTYRDRHEKLFF. The CDR3 nucleotides read TGTGCCAGCACGTACCGGGACAGGCATGAAAAACTGTTTTTT.

The V call is TRBV11-3, the J call TRBJ2-3; tentative D call: TRBD1 (6 bases). Trimming took off 0 bases at V and 4 bases at J, with 17 bases between the two ends. This CDR3 has 17 residues. CDR1 and CDR2 (germline): SGHNT, YENEEA. DNA for the CDR3: TGTGCCAGCAGCTTAGAATCCAGGGGCTACCGCCCAGATACGCAGTATTTT. Its translation is CASSLESRGYRPDTQYF.